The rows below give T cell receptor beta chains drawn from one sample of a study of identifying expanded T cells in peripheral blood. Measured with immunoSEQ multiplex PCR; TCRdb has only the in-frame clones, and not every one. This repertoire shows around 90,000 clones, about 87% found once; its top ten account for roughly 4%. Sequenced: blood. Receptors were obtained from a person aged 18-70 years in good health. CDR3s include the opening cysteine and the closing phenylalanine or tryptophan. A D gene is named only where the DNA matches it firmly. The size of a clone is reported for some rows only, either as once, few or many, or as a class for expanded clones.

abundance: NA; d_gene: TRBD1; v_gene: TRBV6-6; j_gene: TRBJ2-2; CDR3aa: CASSPPGQGSGELFF; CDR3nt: TGTGCCAGCAGCCCTCCGGGACAGGGCTCCGGGGAGCTGTTTTTT
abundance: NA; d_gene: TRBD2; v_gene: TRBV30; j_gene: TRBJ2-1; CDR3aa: CACTSGGARSYNEQFF; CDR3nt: TGTGCCTGTACTAGCGGGGGGGCCAGGTCCTACAATGAGCAGTTCTTC
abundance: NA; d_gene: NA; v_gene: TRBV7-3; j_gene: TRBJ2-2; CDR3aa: CASSPHRGIGTGELFF; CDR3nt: TGTGCCAGCAGCCCCCATCGGGGAATCGGCACCGGGGAGCTGTTTTTT
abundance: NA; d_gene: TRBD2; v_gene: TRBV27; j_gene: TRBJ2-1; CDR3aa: CASSLTSGSPNEQFF; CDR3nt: TGTGCCAGCAGCTTGACTAGCGGGAGCCCCAATGAGCAGTTCTTC
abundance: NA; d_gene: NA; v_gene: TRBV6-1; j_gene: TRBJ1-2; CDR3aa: CASSEASGGAGYTF; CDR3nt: TGTGCCAGCAGTGAAGCGTCGGGAGGGGCTGGCTACACCTTC
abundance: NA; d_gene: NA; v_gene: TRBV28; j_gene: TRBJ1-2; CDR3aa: CASSPLVLGSYGYTF; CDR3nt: TGTGCCAGCAGTCCCTTAGTACTGGGGAGCTATGGCTACACCTTC
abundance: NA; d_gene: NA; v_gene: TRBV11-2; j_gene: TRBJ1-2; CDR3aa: CASSRDTTNYGYTF; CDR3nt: TGTGCCAGCAGCCGGGACACCACTAACTATGGCTACACCTTC
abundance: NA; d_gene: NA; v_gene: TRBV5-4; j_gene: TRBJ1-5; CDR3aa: CASSVDGRAQHF; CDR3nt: TGTGCCAGCAGTGTGGACGGGAGAGCCCAGCATTTT
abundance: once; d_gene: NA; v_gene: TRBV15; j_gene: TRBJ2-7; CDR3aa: CATSNGGPPYEQYF; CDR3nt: TGTGCCACCTCAAACGGGGGGCCCCCCTACGAGCAGTACTTC
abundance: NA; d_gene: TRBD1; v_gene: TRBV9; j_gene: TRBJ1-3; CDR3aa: CASSPKTGGNTIYF; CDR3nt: TGTGCCAGCAGCCCTAAGACAGGGGGAAACACCATATATTTT
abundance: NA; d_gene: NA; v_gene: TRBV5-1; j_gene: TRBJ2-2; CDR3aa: CASSPESGELFF; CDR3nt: TGCGCCAGCAGCCCCGAGTCCGGGGAGCTGTTTTTT
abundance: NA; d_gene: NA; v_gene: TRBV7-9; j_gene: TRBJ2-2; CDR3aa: CASSSTRAENTGELFF; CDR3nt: TGTGCCAGCAGCTCCACCCGGGCGGAAAACACCGGGGAGCTGTTTTTT
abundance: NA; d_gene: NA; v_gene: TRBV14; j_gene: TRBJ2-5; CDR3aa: CASSQRAGETQYF; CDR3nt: TGTGCCAGCAGCCAAAGAGCAGGGGAGACCCAGTACTTC
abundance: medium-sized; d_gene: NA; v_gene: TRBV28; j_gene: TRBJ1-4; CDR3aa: CASSFSGSYEKLFF; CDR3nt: TGTGCCAGCAGTTTTTCAGGGAGCTATGAAAAACTGTTTTTT
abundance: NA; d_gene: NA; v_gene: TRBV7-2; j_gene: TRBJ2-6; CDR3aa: CASSGGSGANVLTF; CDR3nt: TGTGCCAGCAGTGGAGGGTCTGGGGCCAACGTCCTGACTTTC
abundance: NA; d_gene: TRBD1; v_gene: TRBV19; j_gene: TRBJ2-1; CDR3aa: CASSARGHLDYNEQFF; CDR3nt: TGTGCCAGTAGTGCCAGGGGGCATCTAGACTACAATGAGCAGTTCTTC
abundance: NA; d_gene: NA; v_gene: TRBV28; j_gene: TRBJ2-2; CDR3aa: CASSLLTGTVTGELFF; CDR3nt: TGTGCCAGCAGTTTATTAACCGGGACGGTCACCGGGGAGCTGTTTTTT
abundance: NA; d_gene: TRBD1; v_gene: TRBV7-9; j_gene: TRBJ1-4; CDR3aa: CASSLRFEGQKLFF; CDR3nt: TGTGCCAGCAGCTTGAGGTTCGAGGGACAGAAACTGTTTTTT
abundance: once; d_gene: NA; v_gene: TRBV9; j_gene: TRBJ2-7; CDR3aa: CASSVGTASYEQYF; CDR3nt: TGTGCCAGCAGCGTAGGGACGGCCTCCTACGAGCAGTACTTC
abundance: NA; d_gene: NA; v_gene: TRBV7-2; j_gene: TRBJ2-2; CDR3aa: CASSEIRNTGELFF; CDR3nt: TGTGCCAGCAGTGAAATCAGGAACACCGGGGAGCTGTTTTTT
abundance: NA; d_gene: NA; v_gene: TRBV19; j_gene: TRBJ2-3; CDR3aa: CASSIGQPRDTQYF; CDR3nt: TGTGCCAGTAGTATCGGACAGCCGCGGGATACGCAGTATTTT
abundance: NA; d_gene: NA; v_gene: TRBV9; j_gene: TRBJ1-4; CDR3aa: CASSVIRRNEKLFF; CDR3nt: TGTGCCAGCAGCGTAATCCGACGTAATGAAAAACTGTTTTTT
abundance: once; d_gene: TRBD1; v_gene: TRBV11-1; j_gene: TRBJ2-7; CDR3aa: CASSYDRGEQYF; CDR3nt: TGTGCCAGCAGCTACGACAGGGGCGAGCAGTACTTC
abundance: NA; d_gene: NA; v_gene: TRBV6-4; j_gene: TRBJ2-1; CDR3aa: CASSDSSGSYNEQFF; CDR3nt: TGTGCCAGCAGTGACTCGAGCGGCTCCTACAATGAGCAGTTCTTC
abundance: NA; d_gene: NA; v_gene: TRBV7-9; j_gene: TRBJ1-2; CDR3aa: CASSSGTRGYTF; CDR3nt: TGTGCCAGCAGTTCAGGGACGCGGGGCTACACCTTC
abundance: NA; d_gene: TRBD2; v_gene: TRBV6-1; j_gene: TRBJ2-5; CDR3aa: CASRRTSGSSETQYF; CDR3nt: TGTGCCAGCAGGAGGACTAGCGGGAGTTCAGAGACCCAGTACTTC
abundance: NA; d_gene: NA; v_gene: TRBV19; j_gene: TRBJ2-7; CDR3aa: CASSIDVALSYEQYF; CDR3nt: TGTGCCAGTAGTATAGATGTGGCCCTCTCCTACGAGCAGTACTTC
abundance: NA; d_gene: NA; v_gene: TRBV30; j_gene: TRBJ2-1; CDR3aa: CAWSVAFEQFF; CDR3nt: TGTGCCTGGAGTGTTGCGTTTGAGCAGTTCTTC
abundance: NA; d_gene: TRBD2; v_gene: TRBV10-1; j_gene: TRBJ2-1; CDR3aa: CASSESISGGMFNEQFF; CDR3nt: TGCGCCAGCAGTGAGTCTATTAGCGGGGGGATGTTCAATGAGCAGTTCTTC
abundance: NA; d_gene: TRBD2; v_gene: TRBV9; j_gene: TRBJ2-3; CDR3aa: CASSVGGGARDTQYF; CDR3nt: TGTGCCAGCAGCGTAGGCGGGGGGGCCCGGGATACGCAGTATTTT
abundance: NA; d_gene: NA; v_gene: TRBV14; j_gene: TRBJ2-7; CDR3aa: CASSQELAFPYEQYF; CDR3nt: TGTGCCAGCAGCCAAGAATTAGCCTTCCCCTACGAGCAGTACTTC
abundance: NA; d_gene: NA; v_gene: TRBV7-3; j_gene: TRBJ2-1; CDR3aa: CASSLTGRISSYNEQFF; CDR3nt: TGTGCCAGCAGCTTAACAGGCCGAATAAGCTCCTACAATGAGCAGTTCTTC
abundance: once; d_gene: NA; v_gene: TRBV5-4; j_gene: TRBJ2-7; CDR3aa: CASSKPTGHEQYF; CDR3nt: TGTGCCAGCAGCAAACCAACAGGGCACGAGCAGTACTTC
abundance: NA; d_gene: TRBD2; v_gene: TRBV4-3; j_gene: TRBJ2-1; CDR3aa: CASSPGQTSGRARYNEQFF; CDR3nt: TGCGCCAGCAGCCCGGGCCAGACTAGCGGGAGGGCCAGGTACAATGAGCAGTTCTTC
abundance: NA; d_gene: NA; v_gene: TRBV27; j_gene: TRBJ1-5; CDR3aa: CASSLQGRNQPQHF; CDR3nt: TGTGCCAGCAGTTTACAGGGGAGGAATCAGCCCCAGCATTTT
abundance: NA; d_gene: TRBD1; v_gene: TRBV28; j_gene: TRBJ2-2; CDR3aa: CASSQRQGMGTGELFF; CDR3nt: TGTGCCAGCAGTCAACGACAGGGGATGGGCACCGGGGAGCTGTTTTTT
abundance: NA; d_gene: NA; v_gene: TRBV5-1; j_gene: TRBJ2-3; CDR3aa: CASSLAREDTQYF; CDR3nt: TGCGCCAGCAGCTTGGCCAGGGAAGATACGCAGTATTTT
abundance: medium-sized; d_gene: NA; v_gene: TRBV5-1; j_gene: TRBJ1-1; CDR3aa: CASSLDTRREAFF; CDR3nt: TGCGCCAGCAGCTTGGACACCCGGAGGGAAGCTTTCTTT
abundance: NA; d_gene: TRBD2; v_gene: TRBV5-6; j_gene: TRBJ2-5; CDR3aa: CASSFGLAGSEPQYF; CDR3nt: TGTGCCAGCAGCTTCGGACTAGCGGGGTCGGAGCCCCAGTACTTC
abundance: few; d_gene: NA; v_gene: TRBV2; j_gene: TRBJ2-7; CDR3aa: CASTYAYEQYF; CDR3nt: TGTGCCAGCACCTACGCCTACGAGCAGTACTTC
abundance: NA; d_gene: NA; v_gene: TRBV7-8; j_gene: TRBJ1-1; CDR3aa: CASSSPPGSGAFF; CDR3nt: TGTGCCAGCAGCTCTCCCCCGGGTTCAGGAGCTTTCTTT
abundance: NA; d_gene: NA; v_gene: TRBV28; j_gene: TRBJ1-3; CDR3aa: CASSPFRTINTIYF; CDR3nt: TGTGCCAGCAGTCCGTTCCGGACAATCAACACCATATATTTT
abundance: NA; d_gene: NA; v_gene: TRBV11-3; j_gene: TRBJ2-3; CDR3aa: CASSTGFSTDTQYF; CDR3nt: TGTGCCAGCAGCACAGGTTTTAGCACAGATACGCAGTATTTT
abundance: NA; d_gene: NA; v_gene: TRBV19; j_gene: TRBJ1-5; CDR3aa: CASSVQWSGQPQHF; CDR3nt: TGTGCCAGTAGTGTACAGTGGTCGGGACAGCCCCAGCATTTT
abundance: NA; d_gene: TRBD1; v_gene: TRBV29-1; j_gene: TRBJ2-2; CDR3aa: CSVTGLGAGELFF; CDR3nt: TGCAGCGTGACAGGGTTGGGGGCCGGGGAGCTGTTTTTT
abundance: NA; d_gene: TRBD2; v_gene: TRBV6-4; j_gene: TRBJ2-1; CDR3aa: CASSPGLAANEQFF; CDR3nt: TGTGCCAGCAGCCCGGGACTAGCAGCAAATGAGCAGTTCTTC
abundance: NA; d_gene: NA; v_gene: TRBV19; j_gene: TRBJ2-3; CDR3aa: CASSDVDSTDTQYF; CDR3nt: TGTGCCAGTAGCGACGTCGACAGCACAGATACGCAGTATTTT
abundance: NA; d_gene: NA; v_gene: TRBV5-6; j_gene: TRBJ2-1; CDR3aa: CASSSLRVDEQFF; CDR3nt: TGTGCCAGCAGCTCCCTCCGGGTGGATGAGCAGTTCTTC
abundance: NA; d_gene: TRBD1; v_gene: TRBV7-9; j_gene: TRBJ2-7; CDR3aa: CASSLGQGNYEQYF; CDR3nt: TGTGCCAGCAGCTTGGGACAGGGGAACTACGAGCAGTACTTC